The subject of this entry is one TCR beta chain. The target antigen is unknown. This specimen comes from a study of T-cell memory formation after mild COVID-19. Background on the study: TCR clusters were mostly confined to one donor each.

TCRdb independently ran MiXCR on the 5' RACE reads; one entry per CDR3 protein. The sample gives about 58,000 distinct CDR3 sequences, about 30% of which show up once; 35% to 45% is in the top ten. Study-wide results and limits: What remained unconfirmed was the SARS-CoV-2 specificity of second-wave clones peaking on day 37. Later expanders leaned CD4+, whereas day 15 to 85 contracting clones were balanced CD4/CD8.

This CDR3 spans 16 amino acids. V gave up 5 bases and J gave up 0 bases, with 14 bases separating them. Germline V gives CDR1 MNHEY, CDR2 SVGEGT. Sequencing was carried out using PBMCs or a T cell subset sorted from them (not recorded which). The V and J genes are TRBV6-2 or TRBV6-3 and TRBJ2-1; D remains unclear. The clonotype originates from a man aged 18 to 30 who had mild COVID-19 (a few samples of this study predate the infection). Cell type and time point are not known. CDR3 residues: CASSHGMRSSYNEQFF. CDR3 sequence (DNA): TGTGCCAGCAGTCACGGAATGAGGAGCTCCTACAATGAGCAGTTCTTC.